This T cell receptor beta chain was identified during a study of blood T cell repertoires in COVID-19. About the study: Italy, Spain and the United States were the sources of the convalescent and acute COVID-19 samples.

CDR3 length equals 15 residues. Germline V gene data show CDR1 as MDHEN and CDR2 as SYDVKM. V was pared by 6 bases and J by 8 bases, with 8 bases of the junction left unmatched. Original handling: Amplified reference gene primers provided the basis for estimating nucleated cell counts. Profiled with immunoSEQ multiplex PCR; TCRdb holds only in-frame clones, not every one. That table furnishes V, J and clone size, whereas the DNA furnished D and trimming. Of 250,000 to 300,000 clones in the sample, over 75% were seen once. The study assigned cohorts using participant-reported clinical history. Recovery among Cohort 3 donors was established by two negative PCRs, clearance, or symptom resolution.

The V call is TRBV28, the J call TRBJ2-1, with 12 bases matching TRBD2. The sample taken for sequencing was PBMCs or T cells enriched from blood (not recorded which). This TCR was sampled from a woman aged 25-40 years who had recovered from COVID-19. The CDR3 protein is CASRENRLAGDEQFF. CDR3 DNA sequence: TGTGCCAGCAGGGAAAACAGACTAGCGGGAGATGAGCAGTTCTTC.